Listed below are T cell receptor beta chains from one sample, sequenced in a study of Tregs in tolerant kidney transplant recipients. Assay: immunoSEQ multiplex PCR; the TCRdb copy retains only in-frame clones and omits some. The sample yields 55,000 to 80,000 clones, under 98% seen once. Specimen: Tregs from blood, collected before the transplant. The source of these receptors is a human donor who received a combined kidney and bone marrow transplant. CDR3s include the opening cysteine and the closing phenylalanine or tryptophan. Each record gives: D gene, clone size, V gene, J gene, CDR3 protein, CDR3 DNA. The D gene is left open where the match is weak. The size field is filled for only some rows; it gives once, few, many or a size class.

D gene: -
clone size: -
V gene: TRBV9
J gene: TRBJ2-1
CDR3 protein: CASSQTGGQYNEQFF
CDR3 DNA: TGTGCCAGCAGCCAGACGGGGGGCCAATACAATGAGCAGTTCTTC

D gene: TRBD2
clone size: -
V gene: TRBV27
J gene: TRBJ2-2
CDR3 protein: CASSRKSSGGSNTGELFF
CDR3 DNA: TGTGCCAGCAGTCGAAAATCTAGCGGGGGCTCGAACACCGGGGAGCTGTTTTTT

D gene: -
clone size: once
V gene: TRBV6-5
J gene: TRBJ1-5
CDR3 protein: CASSWGRGGGPQHF
CDR3 DNA: TGTGCCAGCAGTTGGGGAAGGGGAGGGGGGCCCCAGCATTTT

D gene: -
clone size: -
V gene: TRBV4-1
J gene: TRBJ1-4
CDR3 protein: CASTLTRQGSNEKLFF
CDR3 DNA: TGCGCCAGCACCTTAACACGGCAGGGGAGTAATGAAAAACTGTTTTTT

D gene: -
clone size: -
V gene: TRBV5-4
J gene: TRBJ2-5
CDR3 protein: CASSLGMETQYF
CDR3 DNA: TGTGCCAGCAGCTTGGGTATGGAGACCCAGTACTTC

D gene: TRBD2
clone size: -
V gene: TRBV6-6
J gene: TRBJ2-7
CDR3 protein: CASSYSGLAGTYEQYF
CDR3 DNA: TGTGCCAGCAGTTACTCTGGACTAGCGGGAACCTACGAGCAGTACTTC

D gene: TRBD2
clone size: -
V gene: TRBV5-1
J gene: TRBJ2-1
CDR3 protein: CASSWGTSGRPYNEQFF
CDR3 DNA: TGCGCCAGCAGCTGGGGGACTAGCGGGAGGCCCTACAATGAGCAGTTCTTC

D gene: -
clone size: -
V gene: TRBV29-1
J gene: TRBJ1-1
CDR3 protein: CSVGGSSENTEAFF
CDR3 DNA: TGCAGCGTGGGGGGGAGCTCAGAGAACACTGAAGCTTTCTTT

D gene: TRBD1
clone size: -
V gene: TRBV5-1
J gene: TRBJ1-3
CDR3 protein: CASSPTGSGNTIYF
CDR3 DNA: TGCGCCAGCAGCCCGACAGGGTCAGGAAACACCATATATTTT

D gene: -
clone size: -
V gene: TRBV5-4
J gene: TRBJ2-2
CDR3 protein: CASSSPWNTGELFF
CDR3 DNA: TGTGCCAGCAGCTCCCCCTGGAACACCGGGGAGCTGTTTTTT

D gene: TRBD2
clone size: -
V gene: TRBV7-2
J gene: TRBJ2-3
CDR3 protein: CASSWTSGGTDTQYF
CDR3 DNA: TGTGCCAGCAGTTGGACTAGCGGGGGCACAGATACGCAGTATTTT

D gene: -
clone size: -
V gene: TRBV5-1
J gene: TRBJ2-2
CDR3 protein: CASSLVFESRGTGELFF
CDR3 DNA: TGCGCCAGCAGCTTGGTCTTTGAGAGCCGCGGTACCGGGGAGCTGTTTTTT

D gene: TRBD1
clone size: -
V gene: TRBV28
J gene: TRBJ2-1
CDR3 protein: CASRTFGTGSTEQFF
CDR3 DNA: TGTGCCAGCAGGACCTTTGGGACAGGTAGTACTGAGCAGTTCTTC

D gene: TRBD2
clone size: -
V gene: TRBV15
J gene: TRBJ2-3
CDR3 protein: CATSRTTSGVTDTQYF
CDR3 DNA: TGTGCCACCAGCAGAACTACTAGCGGGGTCACAGATACGCAGTATTTT

D gene: -
clone size: -
V gene: TRBV11-3
J gene: TRBJ2-1
CDR3 protein: CASSPDRLYNEQFF
CDR3 DNA: TGTGCCAGCAGCCCGGATCGACTATACAATGAGCAGTTCTTC

D gene: -
clone size: -
V gene: TRBV6-6
J gene: TRBJ2-7
CDR3 protein: CASSRGRDRNSYEQYF
CDR3 DNA: TGTGCCAGCAGTCGGGGGCGGGACAGAAATTCCTACGAGCAGTACTTC

D gene: TRBD1
clone size: -
V gene: TRBV27
J gene: TRBJ2-7
CDR3 protein: CASRRQGAYEQYF
CDR3 DNA: TGTGCCAGCAGACGACAGGGGGCCTACGAGCAGTACTTC

D gene: -
clone size: -
V gene: TRBV2
J gene: TRBJ1-2
CDR3 protein: CASTRDYGYTF
CDR3 DNA: TGTGCCAGCACACGCGACTATGGCTACACCTTC

D gene: -
clone size: -
V gene: TRBV19
J gene: TRBJ2-3
CDR3 protein: CASSTGRGATDTQYF
CDR3 DNA: TGTGCCTCCTCGACGGGGCGCGGGGCCACAGATACGCAGTATTTT

D gene: TRBD1
clone size: -
V gene: TRBV10-3
J gene: TRBJ2-7
CDR3 protein: CAISGTGGSPFSYEQYF
CDR3 DNA: TGTGCCATCTCCGGGACAGGGGGTTCTCCCTTCTCCTACGAGCAGTACTTC

D gene: -
clone size: once
V gene: TRBV5-4
J gene: TRBJ2-5
CDR3 protein: CASSPPGGRKTQYF
CDR3 DNA: TGTGCCAGCTCTCCCCCAGGGGGGCGGAAGACCCAGTACTTC

D gene: -
clone size: once
V gene: TRBV5-1
J gene: TRBJ1-1
CDR3 protein: CASSVKTGSNAEAFF
CDR3 DNA: TGCGCCAGCAGCGTAAAAACAGGGTCCAACGCTGAAGCTTTCTTT

D gene: -
clone size: -
V gene: TRBV27
J gene: TRBJ1-6
CDR3 protein: CASRSLGGNSPLHF
CDR3 DNA: TGTGCCAGCAGGTCCCTGGGGGGTAATTCACCCCTCCACTTT

D gene: -
clone size: -
V gene: TRBV30
J gene: TRBJ1-6
CDR3 protein: CAWSSGLHNSPLHF
CDR3 DNA: TGTGCCTGGAGTTCAGGGTTGCATAATTCACCCCTCCACTTT

D gene: -
clone size: -
V gene: TRBV19
J gene: TRBJ2-5
CDR3 protein: CASSIDGVETQYF
CDR3 DNA: TGTGCCAGTAGTATTGACGGGGTGGAGACCCAGTACTTC

D gene: -
clone size: -
V gene: TRBV29-1
J gene: TRBJ2-5
CDR3 protein: CSVAEETQYF
CDR3 DNA: TGCAGCGTTGCCGAAGAGACCCAGTACTTC

D gene: -
clone size: once
V gene: TRBV4-1
J gene: TRBJ2-7
CDR3 protein: CASSQDPGGNLREQYF
CDR3 DNA: TGCGCCAGCAGCCAAGATCCCGGCGGGAACTTGCGCGAGCAGTACTTC

D gene: TRBD1
clone size: -
V gene: TRBV7-3
J gene: TRBJ1-1
CDR3 protein: CASSLLGTGDTEAFF
CDR3 DNA: TGTGCCAGCAGCCTACTCGGGACAGGGGACACTGAAGCTTTCTTT

D gene: -
clone size: -
V gene: TRBV6-5
J gene: TRBJ1-5
CDR3 protein: CASSPRAFLDQPQHF
CDR3 DNA: TGTGCCAGCAGCCCCAGGGCCTTCCTAGATCAGCCCCAGCATTTT

D gene: TRBD2
clone size: -
V gene: TRBV5-1
J gene: TRBJ2-7
CDR3 protein: CASSLVLTSGSSYEQYF
CDR3 DNA: TGCGCCAGCAGCTTGGTTCTGACTAGCGGGAGCTCCTACGAGCAGTACTTC

D gene: -
clone size: -
V gene: TRBV29-1
J gene: TRBJ2-3
CDR3 protein: CSSTRGTDTQYF
CDR3 DNA: TGCAGCTCGACCCGGGGGACAGATACGCAGTATTTT

D gene: TRBD1
clone size: -
V gene: TRBV2
J gene: TRBJ1-2
CDR3 protein: CASTARTGPYGYTF
CDR3 DNA: TGTGCCAGCACAGCTCGGACAGGTCCCTATGGCTACACCTTC

D gene: -
clone size: -
V gene: TRBV18
J gene: TRBJ2-1
CDR3 protein: CASLVENSYNEQFF
CDR3 DNA: TGTGCCAGCCTCGTCGAGAACTCCTACAATGAGCAGTTCTTC

D gene: TRBD1
clone size: -
V gene: TRBV7-2
J gene: TRBJ1-2
CDR3 protein: CASSLTGAGGYTF
CDR3 DNA: TGTGCCAGCAGCTTAACAGGGGCGGGGGGCTACACCTTC

D gene: TRBD1
clone size: -
V gene: TRBV7-3
J gene: TRBJ2-5
CDR3 protein: CASSRDRGETQYF
CDR3 DNA: TGTGCCAGCAGCCGAGACAGGGGAGAGACCCAGTACTTC

D gene: TRBD1
clone size: -
V gene: TRBV10-3
J gene: TRBJ2-7
CDR3 protein: CAISGGQGRALYEQYF
CDR3 DNA: TGTGCCATCAGTGGGGGACAGGGAAGGGCACTCTACGAGCAGTACTTC

D gene: TRBD1
clone size: -
V gene: TRBV9
J gene: TRBJ2-3
CDR3 protein: CASSSWTGALTDTQYF
CDR3 DNA: TGTGCCAGCAGCTCATGGACAGGGGCCCTCACAGATACGCAGTATTTT

D gene: -
clone size: -
V gene: TRBV7-3
J gene: TRBJ2-3
CDR3 protein: CASSPHRGDTQYF
CDR3 DNA: TGTGCCAGCAGCCCCCATAGGGGAGATACGCAGTATTTT

D gene: -
clone size: once
V gene: TRBV7-2
J gene: TRBJ2-7
CDR3 protein: CASSSLSYEQYF
CDR3 DNA: TGTGCCAGCAGCTCTCTCTCCTACGAGCAGTACTTC

D gene: -
clone size: -
V gene: TRBV11-2
J gene: TRBJ1-1
CDR3 protein: CASSSPFQSPKAFF
CDR3 DNA: TGTGCCAGCAGCTCTCCCTTCCAGTCGCCAAAGGCTTTCTTT

D gene: -
clone size: -
V gene: TRBV5-5
J gene: TRBJ1-2
CDR3 protein: CASSSRQESNWGYGYTF
CDR3 DNA: TGTGCCAGCAGCTCGAGACAGGAGTCTAACTGGGGCTATGGCTACACCTTC